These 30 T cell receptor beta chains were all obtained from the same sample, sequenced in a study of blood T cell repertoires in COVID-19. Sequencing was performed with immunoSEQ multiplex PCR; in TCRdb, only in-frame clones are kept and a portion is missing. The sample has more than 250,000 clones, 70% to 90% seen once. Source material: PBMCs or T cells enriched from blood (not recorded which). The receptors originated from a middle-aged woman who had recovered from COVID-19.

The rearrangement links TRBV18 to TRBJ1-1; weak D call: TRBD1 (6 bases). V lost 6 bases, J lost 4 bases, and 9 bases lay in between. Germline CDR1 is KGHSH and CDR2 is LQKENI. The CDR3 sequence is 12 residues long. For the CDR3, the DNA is TGTGCCAGCTCGGTGGACAGCACTGAAGCTTTCTTT. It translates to CASSVDSTEAFF. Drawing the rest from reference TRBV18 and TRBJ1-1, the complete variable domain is NAGVMQNPRHLVRRRGQEARLRCSPMKGHSHVYWYRQLPEEGLKFMVYLQKENIIDESGMPKERFSAEFPKEGPSILRIQQVVRGDSAAYFCASSVDSTEAFFGQGTRLTVV.

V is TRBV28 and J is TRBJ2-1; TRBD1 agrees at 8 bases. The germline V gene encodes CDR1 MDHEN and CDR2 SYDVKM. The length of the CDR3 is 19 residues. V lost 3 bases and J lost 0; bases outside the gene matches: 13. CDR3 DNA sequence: TGTGCCAGCAGTTTCTTAGGACAGGGTAAGGGGGTCTCCTACAATGAGCAGTTCTTC. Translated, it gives CASSFLGQGKGVSYNEQFF.

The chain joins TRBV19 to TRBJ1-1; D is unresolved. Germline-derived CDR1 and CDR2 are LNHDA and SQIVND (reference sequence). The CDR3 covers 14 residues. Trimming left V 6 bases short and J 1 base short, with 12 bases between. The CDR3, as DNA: TGTGCCAGTAGACAACGACTCCAGAACACTGAAGCTTTCTTT. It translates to CASRQRLQNTEAFF. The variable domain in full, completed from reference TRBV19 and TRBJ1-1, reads DGGITQSPKYLFRKEGQNVTLSCEQNLNHDAMYWYRQDPGQGLRLIYYSQIVNDFQKGDIAEGYSVSREKKESFPLTVTSAQKNPTAFYLCASRQRLQNTEAFFGQGTRLTVV.

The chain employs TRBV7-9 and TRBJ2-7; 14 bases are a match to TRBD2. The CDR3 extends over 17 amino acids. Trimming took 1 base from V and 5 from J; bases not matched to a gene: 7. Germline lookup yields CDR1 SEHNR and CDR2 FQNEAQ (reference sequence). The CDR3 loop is CASSLEGLGLAGDEQYF. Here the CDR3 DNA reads TGTGCCAGCAGCTTAGAAGGCCTGGGACTAGCGGGAGACGAGCAGTACTTC.

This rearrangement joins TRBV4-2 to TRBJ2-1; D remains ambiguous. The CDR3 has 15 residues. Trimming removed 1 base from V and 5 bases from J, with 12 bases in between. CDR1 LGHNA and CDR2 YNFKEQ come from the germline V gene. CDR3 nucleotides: TGTGCCAGCAGCCAAGCGCCGCTAGGAGACAATGAGCAGTTCTTC. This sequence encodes CASSQAPLGDNEQFF.

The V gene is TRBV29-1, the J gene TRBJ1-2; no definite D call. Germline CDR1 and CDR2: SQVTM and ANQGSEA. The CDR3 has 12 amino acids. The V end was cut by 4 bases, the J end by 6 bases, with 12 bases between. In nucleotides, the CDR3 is TGCAGCGTTGGCCGGAAGGGAGATGGCTACACCTTC. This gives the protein CSVGRKGDGYTF.

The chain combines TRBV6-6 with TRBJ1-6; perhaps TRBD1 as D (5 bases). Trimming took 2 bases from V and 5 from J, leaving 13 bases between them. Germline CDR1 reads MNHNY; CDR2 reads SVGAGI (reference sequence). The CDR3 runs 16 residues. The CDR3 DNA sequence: TGTGCCAGCAGTTACGTTGTAGGGGCGAATAATTCACCCCTCCACTTT. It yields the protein CASSYVVGANNSPLHF.

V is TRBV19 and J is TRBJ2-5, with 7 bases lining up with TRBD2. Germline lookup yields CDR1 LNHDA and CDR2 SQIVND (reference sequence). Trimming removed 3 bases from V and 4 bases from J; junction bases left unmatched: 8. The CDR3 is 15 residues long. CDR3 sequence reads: CASSISLGEGETQYF. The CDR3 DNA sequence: TGTGCCAGTAGTATTAGTTTGGGGGAGGGAGAGACCCAGTACTTC.

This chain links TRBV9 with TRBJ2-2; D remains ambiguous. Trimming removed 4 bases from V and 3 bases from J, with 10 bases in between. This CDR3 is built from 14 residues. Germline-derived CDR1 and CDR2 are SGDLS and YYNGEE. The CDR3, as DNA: TGTGCCAGCAGCTCCCGAGATTACACCGGGGAGCTGTTTTTT. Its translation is CASSSRDYTGELFF. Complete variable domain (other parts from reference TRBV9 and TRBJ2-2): DSGVTQTPKHLITATGQRVTLRCSPRSGDLSVYWYQQSLDQGLQFLIQYYNGEERAKGNILERFSAQQFPDLHSELNLSSLELGDSALYFCASSSRDYTGELFFGEGSRLTVL.

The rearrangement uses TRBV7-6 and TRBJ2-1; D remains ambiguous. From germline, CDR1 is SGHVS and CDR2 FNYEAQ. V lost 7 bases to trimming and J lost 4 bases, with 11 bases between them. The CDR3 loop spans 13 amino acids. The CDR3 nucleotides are TGTGCCAGCACCCAACCCAGTTACAATGAGCAGTTCTTC. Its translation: CASTQPSYNEQFF.

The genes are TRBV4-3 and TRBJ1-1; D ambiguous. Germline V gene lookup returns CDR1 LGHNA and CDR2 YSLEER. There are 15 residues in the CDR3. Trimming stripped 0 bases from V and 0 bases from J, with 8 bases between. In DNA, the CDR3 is TGCGCCAGCAGCCAAGAAACGGTAATGAACACTGAAGCTTTCTTT. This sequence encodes CASSQETVMNTEAFF.

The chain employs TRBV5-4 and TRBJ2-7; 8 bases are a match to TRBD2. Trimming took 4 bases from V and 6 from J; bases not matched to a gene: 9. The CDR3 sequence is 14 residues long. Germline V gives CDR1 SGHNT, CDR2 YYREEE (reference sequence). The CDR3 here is CASSQAGVDLEQYF. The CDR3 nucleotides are TGTGCCAGCAGCCAAGCGGGAGTTGATCTCGAGCAGTACTTC.

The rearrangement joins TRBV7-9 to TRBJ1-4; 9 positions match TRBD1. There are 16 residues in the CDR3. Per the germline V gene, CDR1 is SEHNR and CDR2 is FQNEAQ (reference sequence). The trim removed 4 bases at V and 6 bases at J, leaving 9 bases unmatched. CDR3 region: CASSSGAGQGDEKLFF. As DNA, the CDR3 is TGTGCCAGCAGCTCGGGCGCGGGACAGGGAGATGAAAAACTGTTTTTT.

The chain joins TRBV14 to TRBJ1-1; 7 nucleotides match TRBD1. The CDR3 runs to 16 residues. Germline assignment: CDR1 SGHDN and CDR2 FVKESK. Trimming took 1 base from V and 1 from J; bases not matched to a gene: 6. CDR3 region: CASSQARGGQNTEAFF. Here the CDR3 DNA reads TGTGCCAGCAGCCAAGCTCGAGGGGGCCAGAACACTGAAGCTTTCTTT.

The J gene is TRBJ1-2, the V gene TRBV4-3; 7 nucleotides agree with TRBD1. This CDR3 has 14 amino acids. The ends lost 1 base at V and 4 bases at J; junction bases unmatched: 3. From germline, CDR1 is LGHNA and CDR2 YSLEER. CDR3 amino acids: CASSQGGGPYGYTF. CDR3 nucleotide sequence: TGCGCCAGCAGCCAAGGAGGGGGCCCCTATGGCTACACCTTC.

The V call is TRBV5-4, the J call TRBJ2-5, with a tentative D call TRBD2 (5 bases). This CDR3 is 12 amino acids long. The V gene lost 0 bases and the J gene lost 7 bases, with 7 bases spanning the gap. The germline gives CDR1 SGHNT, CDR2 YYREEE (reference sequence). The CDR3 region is CASSLGAGTQYF. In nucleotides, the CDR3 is TGTGCCAGCAGCTTGGGGGCGGGGACCCAGTACTTC.

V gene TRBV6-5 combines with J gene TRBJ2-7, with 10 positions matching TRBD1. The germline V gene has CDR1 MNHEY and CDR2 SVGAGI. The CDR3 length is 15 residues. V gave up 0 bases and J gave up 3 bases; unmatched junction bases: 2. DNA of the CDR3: TGTGCCAGCAGTTACTCTTGGGACAGGGGCTACGAGCAGTACTTC. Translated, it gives CASSYSWDRGYEQYF.

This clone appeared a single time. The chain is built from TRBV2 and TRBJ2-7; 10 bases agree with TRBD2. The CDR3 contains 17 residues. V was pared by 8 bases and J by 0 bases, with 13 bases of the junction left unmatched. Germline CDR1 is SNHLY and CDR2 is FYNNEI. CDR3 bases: TGTGCCAGCGGGTCCAGGGGGCCTAGCGGGAGCTCCTACGAGCAGTACTTC. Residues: CASGSRGPSGSSYEQYF.

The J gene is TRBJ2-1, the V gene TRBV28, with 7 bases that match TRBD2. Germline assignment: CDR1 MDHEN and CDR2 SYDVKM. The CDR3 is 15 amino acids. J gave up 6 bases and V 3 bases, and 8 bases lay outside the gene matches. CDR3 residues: CASSLGGSEGNEQFF. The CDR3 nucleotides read TGTGCCAGCAGTTTGGGGGGGAGTGAGGGCAATGAGCAGTTCTTC.

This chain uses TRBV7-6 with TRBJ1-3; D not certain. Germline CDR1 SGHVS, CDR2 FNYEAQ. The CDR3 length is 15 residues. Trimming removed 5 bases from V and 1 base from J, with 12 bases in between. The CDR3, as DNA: TGTGCCAGCAGCCCGCCGGGTTGGTCTGGAAACACCATATATTTT. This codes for CASSPPGWSGNTIYF.

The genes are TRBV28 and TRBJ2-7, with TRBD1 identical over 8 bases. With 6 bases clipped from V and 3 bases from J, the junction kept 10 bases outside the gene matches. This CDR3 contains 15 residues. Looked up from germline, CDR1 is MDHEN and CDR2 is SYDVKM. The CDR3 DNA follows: TGTGCCAGCAGCCCCACGGGGACAGGAAACTACGAGCAGTACTTC. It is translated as CASSPTGTGNYEQYF.

The CDR3 DNA reads as TGCGCCAGCAGCCAAGAGGAGGTGGCCGGGGGGTCGGATGGCAATCAGCCCCAGCATTTT. Translating gives CASSQEEVAGGSDGNQPQHF. The gene calls are TRBV4-1 and TRBJ1-5; possibly TRBD1 for D (5 bases). Germline V lookup: CDR1 MGHRA, CDR2 YSYEKL. V dropped 0 bases and J dropped 2 bases, with 23 bases sitting between them. This CDR3 comprises 20 residues.

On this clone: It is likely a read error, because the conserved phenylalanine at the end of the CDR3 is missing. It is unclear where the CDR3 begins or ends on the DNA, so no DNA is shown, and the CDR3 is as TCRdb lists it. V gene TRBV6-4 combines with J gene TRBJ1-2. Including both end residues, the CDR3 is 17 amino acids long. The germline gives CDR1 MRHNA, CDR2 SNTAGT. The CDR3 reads CASSDSGGGVNPKVAPS.

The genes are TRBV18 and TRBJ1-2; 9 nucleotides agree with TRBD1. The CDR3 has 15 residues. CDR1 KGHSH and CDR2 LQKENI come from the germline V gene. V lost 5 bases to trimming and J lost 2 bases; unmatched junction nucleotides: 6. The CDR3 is CASSEPTGGNYGYTF. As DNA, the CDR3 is TGTGCCAGCTCAGAACCGACAGGGGGAAACTATGGCTACACCTTC.

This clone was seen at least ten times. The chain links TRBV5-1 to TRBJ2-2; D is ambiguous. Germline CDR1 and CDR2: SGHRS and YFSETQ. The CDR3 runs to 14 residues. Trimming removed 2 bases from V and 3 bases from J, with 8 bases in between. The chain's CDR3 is CASSFSGHTGELFF. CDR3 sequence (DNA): TGCGCCAGCAGCTTCTCGGGTCACACCGGGGAGCTGTTTTTT.

The CDR3 here is CASSLRLAGGSDTQYF. CDR3 sequence (DNA): TGTGCCAGCAGCCTCCGACTAGCGGGAGGGTCAGATACGCAGTATTTT. The chain links TRBV11-2 to TRBJ2-3; TRBD2 matches at 14 bases. The CDR3 sequence is 16 residues long. CDR1 is SGHAT, CDR2 FQNNGV, per germline. Trimming took 5 bases from V and 4 from J; bases not matched to a gene: 5.

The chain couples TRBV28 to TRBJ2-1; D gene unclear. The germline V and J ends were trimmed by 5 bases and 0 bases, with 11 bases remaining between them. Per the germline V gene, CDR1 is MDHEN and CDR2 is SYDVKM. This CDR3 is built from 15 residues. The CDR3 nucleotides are TGTGCCAGCAGTGCGCATGATAGCTCCTACAATGAGCAGTTCTTC. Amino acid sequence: CASSAHDSSYNEQFF. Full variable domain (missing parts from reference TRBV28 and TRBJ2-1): DVKVTQSSRYLVKRTGEKVFLECVQDMDHENMFWYRQDPGLGLRLIYFSYDVKMKEKGDIPEGYSVSREKKERFSLILESASTNQTSMYLCASSAHDSSYNEQFFGPGTRLTVL.

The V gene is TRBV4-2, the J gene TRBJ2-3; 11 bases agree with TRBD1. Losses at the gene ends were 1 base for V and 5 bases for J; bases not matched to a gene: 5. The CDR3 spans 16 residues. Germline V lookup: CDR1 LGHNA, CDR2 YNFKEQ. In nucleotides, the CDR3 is TGTGCCAGCAGCCAAGCCGGGACAGGGGGTGGAGATACGCAGTATTTT. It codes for CASSQAGTGGGDTQYF.

The CDR3 region is CASTNRNYYEQYF. CDR3 nucleotide sequence: TGTGCCAGCACCAACCGGAACTACTACGAGCAGTACTTC. The rearrangement joins TRBV6-6 to TRBJ2-7, with D hard to call. This CDR3 comprises 13 residues. Trimming took off 7 bases at V and 3 bases at J, with 13 bases between the two ends. CDR1 is MNHNY and CDR2 is SVGAGI in the germline V gene (reference sequence).

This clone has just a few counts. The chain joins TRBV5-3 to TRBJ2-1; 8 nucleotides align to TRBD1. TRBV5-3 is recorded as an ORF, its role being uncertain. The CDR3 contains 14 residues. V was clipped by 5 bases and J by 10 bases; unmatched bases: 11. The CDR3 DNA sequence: TGTGCCAGAAGTTACACAACAGGGGGAGAGGAGCAGTTCTTC. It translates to CARSYTTGGEEQFF.